Given below is one TCR beta chain in context. The antigen is unknown. The data stem from a study of PD-1 blockade in classical Hodgkin lymphoma. The CDR3 is 14 amino acids. Germline V lookup: CDR1 SQVTM, CDR2 ANQGSEA. The V and J ends lost 5 bases and 2 bases, in that order; junction bases with no gene match: 6. Here immunoSEQ multiplex PCR was the method, and the copy in TCRdb shows in-frame clones only, minus some. The sample lists approximately 18,000 clones, around 80% occurring once. Study results and limitations: Newly diagnosed patients had baseline TCR diversity that was reportedly lower than that of healthy donors.

Time point given: cycle 4 day 1 (C4D1), after 6 weeks of nivolumab. Brentuximab vedotin exposure varied among the patients, all of whom had relapsed after autologous stem cell transplantation. Patients showed best responses of complete response, partial response or progressive disease. The V call is TRBV29-1, the J call TRBJ1-3; 7 bases map to TRBD1. The specimen comprised peripheral blood mononuclear cells (PBMCs), sampled before the fourth cycle of nivolumab. The clonotype was recovered from a human donor with classical Hodgkin lymphoma. The CDR3 DNA reads TGCAGCGTTACAGGGGACGGAGCTGGAAACACCATATATTTT. Protein sequence: CSVTGDGAGNTIYF. The entire variable domain, with the rest obtained from reference TRBV29-1 and TRBJ1-3, is as follows: SAVISQKPSRDICQRGTSLTIQCQVDSQVTMMFWYRQQPGQSLTLIATANQGSEATYESGFVIDKFPISRPNLTFSTLTVSNMSPEDSSIYLCSVTGDGAGNTIYFGEGSWLTVV.